Below, 6 T cell receptor beta chains from the same sample are listed, as sequenced in a study of shared clonotypes between healthy human individuals. Using immunoSEQ multiplex PCR, the repertoire was profiled, and TCRdb retains in-frame clones only, with some absent. The repertoire consists of about half a million clones, with 70% to 85% occurring once and the leading ten covering more than 10%. Sequencing was done on a sample of PBMCs. The origin of the receptors is a woman aged 40 to 55 in good health. Some clones in this sample may be carry-over from other donors' samples.

The chain has TRBV7-3 and TRBJ2-6; D is unclear. CDR3 length equals 19 residues. Looked up from germline, CDR1 is SGHTA and CDR2 is FQGTGA. V was cut by 4 bases and J by 1 base, with 20 bases left in between. This chain's CDR3 is CASSSDTSISLSGANVLTF. The CDR3 DNA follows: TGTGCCAGCAGCTCCGACACCTCAATCTCCCTATCTGGGGCCAACGTCCTGACTTTC.

The chain couples TRBV27 to TRBJ2-2; TRBD1 matches at 7 bases. Germline trimming cut 2 bases from V and 6 bases from J; bases unmatched to any gene: 3. CDR1 MNHEY and CDR2 SMNVEV come from the germline V gene (reference sequence). The length of the CDR3 is 14 residues. The CDR3 DNA follows: TGTGCCAGCAGTTTAGGGCAGGGGGCCGGGGAGCTGTTTTTT. The encoded protein is CASSLGQGAGELFF.

The chain has TRBV5-1 and TRBJ2-1; D gene unclear. The CDR3 is 15 residues long. V lost 3 bases to trimming and J lost 6 bases, with 16 bases between them. Germline values: CDR1 SGHRS, CDR2 YFSETQ. The CDR3 nucleotides read TGCGCCAGCAGCTCAACAGCTACCTCCGGCAATGAGCAGTTCTTC. Its protein is CASSSTATSGNEQFF.

This chain connects TRBV29-1 to TRBJ1-1; possibly TRBD1 for D (5 bases). V lost 7 bases and J lost 5, with 17 bases in between. The CDR3 totals 13 residues. The germline V gene has CDR1 SQVTM and CDR2 ANQGSEA. The CDR3 here is CSAAEGPGTEAFF. The CDR3 DNA is TGCAGCGCCGCCGAGGGGCCGGGGACTGAAGCTTTCTTT.

This clone was counted a few times. The gene calls are TRBV29-1 and TRBJ1-1; D not certain. The CDR3 extends over 12 amino acids. Germline V gene data show CDR1 as SQVTM and CDR2 as ANQGSEA. V gave up 0 bases and J gave up 1 base, with 3 bases separating them. The CDR3, as DNA: TGCAGCGTTGAAGACGAGAACACTGAAGCTTTCTTT. This gives the protein CSVEDENTEAFF. The full variable domain, completed using reference TRBV29-1 and TRBJ1-1, is SAVISQKPSRDICQRGTSLTIQCQVDSQVTMMFWYRQQPGQSLTLIATANQGSEATYESGFVIDKFPISRPNLTFSTLTVSNMSPEDSSIYLCSVEDENTEAFFGQGTRLTVV.

The chain recombines TRBV5-1 with TRBJ2-7; possible D gene TRBD1, 5 bases. The CDR3 runs to 13 residues. CDR1 SGHRS and CDR2 YFSETQ come from the germline V gene. With 5 bases removed from V and 0 bases from J, the gap between germline ends came to 9 bases. The CDR3 DNA follows: TGCGCCAGCAGTGGGGCTCCCTCCTACGAGCAGTACTTC. Translating gives CASSGAPSYEQYF.